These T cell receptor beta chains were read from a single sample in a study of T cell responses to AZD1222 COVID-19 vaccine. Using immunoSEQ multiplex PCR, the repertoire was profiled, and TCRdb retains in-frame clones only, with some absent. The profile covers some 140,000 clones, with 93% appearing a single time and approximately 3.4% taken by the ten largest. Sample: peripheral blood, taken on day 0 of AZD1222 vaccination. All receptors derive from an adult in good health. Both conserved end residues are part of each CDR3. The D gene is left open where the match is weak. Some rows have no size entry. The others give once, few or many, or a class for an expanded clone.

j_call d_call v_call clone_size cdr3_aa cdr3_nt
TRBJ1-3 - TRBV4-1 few CASSQGRGGNTIYF TGCGCCAGCAGCCAAGGCAGGGGTGGAAACACCATATATTTT
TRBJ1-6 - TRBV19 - CASKYKSYNSPLHF TGTGCCAGTAAATACAAATCGTATAATTCACCCCTCCACTTT
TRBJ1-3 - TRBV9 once CASSVEGEGNTIYF TGTGCCAGCAGCGTAGAAGGGGAAGGAAACACCATATATTTT
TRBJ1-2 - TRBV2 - CASSTTGYGYTF TGTGCCAGCAGTACTACAGGGTATGGCTACACCTTC
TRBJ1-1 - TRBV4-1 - CASSHRGGPRAFF TGCGCCAGCAGCCACCGAGGGGGGCCGAGGGCTTTCTTT
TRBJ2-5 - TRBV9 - CASSVGGSTRETQYF TGTGCCAGCAGCGTAGGAGGGAGTACTAGAGAGACCCAGTACTTC
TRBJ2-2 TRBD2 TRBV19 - CASSSRLAGYTGELFF TGTGCCAGTAGTTCAAGACTAGCGGGGTATACCGGGGAGCTGTTTTTT
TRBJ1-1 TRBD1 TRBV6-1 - CASSETGTTEAFF TGTGCCAGCAGTGAGACAGGGACCACTGAAGCTTTCTTT
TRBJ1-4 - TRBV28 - CASSPSGRNEKLFF TGTGCCAGCAGCCCCTCCGGGCGGAATGAAAAACTGTTTTTT
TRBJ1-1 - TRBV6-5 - CASSYPGLLNTEAFF TGTGCCAGCAGTTACCCAGGGTTGTTGAACACTGAAGCTTTCTTT
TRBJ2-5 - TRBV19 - CASSMLSSGKETQYF TGTGCCAGTAGTATGCTCTCGAGCGGAAAAGAGACCCAGTACTTC
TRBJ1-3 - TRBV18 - CASSPRLGGVRSGNTIYF TGTGCCAGCTCACCACGGTTGGGCGGGGTTCGGTCTGGAAACACCATATATTTT
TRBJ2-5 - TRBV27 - CASSRIWSGETQYF TGTGCCAGCAGTAGAATTTGGAGCGGAGAGACCCAGTACTTC
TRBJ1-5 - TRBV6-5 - CASSWGQGNQPQHF TGTGCCAGCTCCTGGGGGCAGGGCAATCAGCCCCAGCATTTT
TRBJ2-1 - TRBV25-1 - CASSEELGLGEQFF TGTGCCAGCAGTGAGGAATTAGGGTTGGGTGAGCAGTTCTTC
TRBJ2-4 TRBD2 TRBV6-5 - CASSSQREVAQNIQYF TGTGCCAGCAGTTCTCAGCGGGAGGTGGCGCAAAACATTCAGTACTTC
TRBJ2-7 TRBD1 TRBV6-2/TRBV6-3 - CASSLTGDTYEQYF TGTGCCAGCAGCCTAACAGGGGACACCTACGAGCAGTACTTC
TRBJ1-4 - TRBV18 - CASSPRTADEKLFF TGTGCCAGCTCACCTCGAACAGCGGATGAAAAACTGTTTTTT
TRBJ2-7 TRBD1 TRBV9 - CASSFTGGPSSYEQYF TGTGCCAGCAGCTTTACAGGGGGCCCGAGCTCCTACGAGCAGTACTTC
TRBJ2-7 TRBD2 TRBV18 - CASSPRIAGVVHEQYF TGTGCCAGCTCACCCCGCATAGCGGGAGTAGTCCACGAGCAGTACTTC
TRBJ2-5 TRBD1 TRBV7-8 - CASSLVRTGQGETQYF TGTGCCAGCAGCCTCGTTCGGACAGGGCAGGGAGAGACCCAGTACTTC
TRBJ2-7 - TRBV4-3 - CASSQHGGFSPEQYF TGCGCCAGCAGCCAACATGGGGGTTTCTCCCCCGAGCAGTACTTC
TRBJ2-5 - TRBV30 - CAWSARTDQETQYF TGTGCCTGGAGTGCTCGGACTGATCAAGAGACCCAGTACTTC
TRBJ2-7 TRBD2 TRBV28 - CASSLLTSGSSYEQYF TGTGCCAGCAGTTTGCTGACTAGCGGGAGCTCCTACGAGCAGTACTTC
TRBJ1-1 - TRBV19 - CASGEGPGAEAFF TGTGCCAGTGGTGAGGGGCCTGGAGCTGAAGCTTTCTTT
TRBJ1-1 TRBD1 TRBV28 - CASSLNRGSEAFF TGTGCCAGCAGTTTAAACAGGGGGTCTGAAGCTTTCTTT
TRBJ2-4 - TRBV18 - CASSRERLLPKNIQYF TGTGCCAGCTCACGGGAAAGGTTACTTCCCAAAAACATTCAGTACTTC